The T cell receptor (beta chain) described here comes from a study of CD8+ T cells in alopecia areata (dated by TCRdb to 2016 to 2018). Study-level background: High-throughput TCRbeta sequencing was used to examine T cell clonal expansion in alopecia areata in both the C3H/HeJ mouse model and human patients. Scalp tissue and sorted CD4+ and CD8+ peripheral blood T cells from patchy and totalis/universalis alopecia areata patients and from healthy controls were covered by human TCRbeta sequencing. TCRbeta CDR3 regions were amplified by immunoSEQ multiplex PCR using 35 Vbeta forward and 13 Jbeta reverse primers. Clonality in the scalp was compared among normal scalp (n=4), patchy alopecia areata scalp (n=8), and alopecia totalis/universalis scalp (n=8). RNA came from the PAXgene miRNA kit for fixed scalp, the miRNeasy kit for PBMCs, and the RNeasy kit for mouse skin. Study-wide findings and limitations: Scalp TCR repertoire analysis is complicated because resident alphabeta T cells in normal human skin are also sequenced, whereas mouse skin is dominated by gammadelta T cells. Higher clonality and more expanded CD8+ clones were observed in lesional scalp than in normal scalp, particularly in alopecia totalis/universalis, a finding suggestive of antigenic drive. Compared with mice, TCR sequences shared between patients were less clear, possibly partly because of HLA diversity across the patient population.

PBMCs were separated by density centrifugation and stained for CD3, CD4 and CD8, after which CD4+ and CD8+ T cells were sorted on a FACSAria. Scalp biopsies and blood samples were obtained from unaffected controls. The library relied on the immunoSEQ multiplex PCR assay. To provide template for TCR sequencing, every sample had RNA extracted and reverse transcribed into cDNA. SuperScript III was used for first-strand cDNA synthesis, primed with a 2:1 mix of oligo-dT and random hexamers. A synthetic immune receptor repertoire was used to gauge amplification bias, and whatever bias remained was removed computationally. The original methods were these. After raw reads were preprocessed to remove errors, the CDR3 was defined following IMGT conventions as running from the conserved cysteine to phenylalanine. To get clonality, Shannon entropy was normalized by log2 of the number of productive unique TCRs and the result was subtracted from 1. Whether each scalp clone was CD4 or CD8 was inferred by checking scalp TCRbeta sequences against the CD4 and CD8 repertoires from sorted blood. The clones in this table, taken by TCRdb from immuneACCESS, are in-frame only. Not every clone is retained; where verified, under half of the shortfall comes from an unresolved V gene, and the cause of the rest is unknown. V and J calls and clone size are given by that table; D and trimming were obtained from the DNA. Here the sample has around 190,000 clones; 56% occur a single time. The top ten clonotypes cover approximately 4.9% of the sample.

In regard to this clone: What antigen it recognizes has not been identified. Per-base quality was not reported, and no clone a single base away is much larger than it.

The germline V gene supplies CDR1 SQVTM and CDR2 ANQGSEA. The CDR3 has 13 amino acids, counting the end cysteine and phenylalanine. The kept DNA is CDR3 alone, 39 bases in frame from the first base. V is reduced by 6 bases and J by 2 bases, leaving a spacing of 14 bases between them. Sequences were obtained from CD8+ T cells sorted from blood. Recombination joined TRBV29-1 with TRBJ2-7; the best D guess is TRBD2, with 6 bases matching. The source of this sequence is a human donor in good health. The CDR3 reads CSVVEGRTYEQYF. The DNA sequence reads TGCAGCGTCGTGGAGGGACGGACCTACGAGCAGTACTTC.